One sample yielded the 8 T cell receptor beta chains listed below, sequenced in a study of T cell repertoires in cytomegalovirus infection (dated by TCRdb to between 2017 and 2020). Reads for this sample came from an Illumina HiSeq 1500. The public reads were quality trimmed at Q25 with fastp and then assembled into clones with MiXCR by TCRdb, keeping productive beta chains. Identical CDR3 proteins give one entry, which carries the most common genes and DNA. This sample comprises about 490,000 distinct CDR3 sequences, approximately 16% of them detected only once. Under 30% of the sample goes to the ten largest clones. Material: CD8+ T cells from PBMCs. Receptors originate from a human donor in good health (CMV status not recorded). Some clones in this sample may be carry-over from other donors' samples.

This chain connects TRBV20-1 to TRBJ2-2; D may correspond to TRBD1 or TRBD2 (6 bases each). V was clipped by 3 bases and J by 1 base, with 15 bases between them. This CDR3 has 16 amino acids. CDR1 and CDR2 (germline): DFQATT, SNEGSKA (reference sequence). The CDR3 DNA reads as TGCAGTGCTAGGGGGGGCATGTTCTTGAACACCGGGGAGCTGTTTTTT. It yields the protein CSARGGMFLNTGELFF.

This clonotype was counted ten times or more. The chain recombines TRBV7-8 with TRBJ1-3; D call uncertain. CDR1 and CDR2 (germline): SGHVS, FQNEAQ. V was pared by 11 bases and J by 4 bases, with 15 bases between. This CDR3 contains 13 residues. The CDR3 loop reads CAVRAQIGNTIYF. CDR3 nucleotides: TGTGCCGTTAGGGCACAGATAGGAAACACCATATATTTT.

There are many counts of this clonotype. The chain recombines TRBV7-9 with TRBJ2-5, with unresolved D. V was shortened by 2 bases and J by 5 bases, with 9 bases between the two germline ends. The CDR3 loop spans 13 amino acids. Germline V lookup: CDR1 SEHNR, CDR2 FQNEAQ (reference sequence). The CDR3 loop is CASSLSQEETQYF. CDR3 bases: TGTGCCAGCAGCTTAAGTCAAGAGGAGACCCAGTACTTC.

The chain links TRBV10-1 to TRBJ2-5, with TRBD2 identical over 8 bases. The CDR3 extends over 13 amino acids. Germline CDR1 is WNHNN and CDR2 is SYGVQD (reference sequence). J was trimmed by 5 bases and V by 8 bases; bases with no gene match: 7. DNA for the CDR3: TGCGCCAGCTCCTCAGCGGGGGACGAGACCCAGTACTTC. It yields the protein CASSSAGDETQYF.

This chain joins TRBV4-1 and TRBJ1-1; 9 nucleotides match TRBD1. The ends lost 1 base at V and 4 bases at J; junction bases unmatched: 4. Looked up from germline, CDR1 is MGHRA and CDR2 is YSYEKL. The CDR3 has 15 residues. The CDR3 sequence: CASSQVDRGSTEAFF. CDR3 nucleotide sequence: TGCGCCAGCAGCCAAGTGGACAGGGGATCCACTGAAGCTTTCTTT.

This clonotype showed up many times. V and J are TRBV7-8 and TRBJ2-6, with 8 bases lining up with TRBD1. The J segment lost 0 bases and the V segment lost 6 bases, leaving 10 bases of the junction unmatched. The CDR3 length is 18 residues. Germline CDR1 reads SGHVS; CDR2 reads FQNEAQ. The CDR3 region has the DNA TGTGCCAGCAGTTCTCCTGGGACAGGTCGCTCTGGGGCCAACGTCCTGACTTTC. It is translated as CASSSPGTGRSGANVLTF.

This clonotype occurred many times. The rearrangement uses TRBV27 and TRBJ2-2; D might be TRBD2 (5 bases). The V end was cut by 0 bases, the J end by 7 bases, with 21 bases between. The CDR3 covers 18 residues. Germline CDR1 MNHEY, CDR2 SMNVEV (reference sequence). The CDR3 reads CASSLSPSAADIGGELFF. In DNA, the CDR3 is TGTGCCAGCAGTTTATCGCCCTCTGCAGCGGATATAGGCGGGGAGCTGTTTTTT.

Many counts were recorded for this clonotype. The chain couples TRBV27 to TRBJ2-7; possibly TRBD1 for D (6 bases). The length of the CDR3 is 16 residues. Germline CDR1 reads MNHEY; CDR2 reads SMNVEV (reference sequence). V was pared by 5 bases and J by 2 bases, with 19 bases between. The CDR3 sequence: CASSPSTGTTTYEQYF. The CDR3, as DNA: TGTGCCAGCAGTCCGTCGACAGGTACCACTACCTACGAGCAGTACTTC.